What follows are 19 T cell receptor beta chains derived from one specimen sequenced in a study of vaccination effects on CD4 cells after COVID-19. TCRdb's copy holds only in-frame clones and misses some; the assay was immunoSEQ multiplex PCR. The table lists around 20,000 clones, 70% to 80% of them singletons. For these receptors, no antigen is known. Pools of viral peptides were used by the ViraFEST assay to expand antigen-specific CD4+ T cells ahead of sequencing. Isolation of CD4+ T cells took place after about ten days of culture. Participants were vaccinated with two doses of either the BNT162b2 or mRNA-1273 vaccine. This specimen consisted of CD4+ T cells from PBMCs cultured with HCoV-229E spike peptides, obtained after COVID-19 vaccination. These receptors were taken from a human donor who received a COVID-19 vaccine.

CDR3 nucleotide sequence: TGTGCCAGACCCGAGGGTCGGAACACCGGGGAGCTGTTTTTT. Translating gives CARPEGRNTGELFF. The chain joins TRBV19 to TRBJ2-2; D is possibly TRBD2 (5 bases). The ends were cut back, 9 bases at V and 1 base at J, with 12 bases in the middle. The CDR3 spans 14 residues. The germline V gene has CDR1 LNHDA and CDR2 SQIVND (reference sequence).

The V gene is TRBV4-1, the J gene TRBJ2-2; 12 bases align to TRBD2. V was clipped by 4 bases and J by 6 bases; unmatched bases: 9. The CDR3 runs to 17 residues. Looked up from germline, CDR1 is MGHRA and CDR2 is YSYEKL. CDR3 DNA sequence: TGCGCCAGCAGCCGTGAACTAGCGGGAGGTTTCGCCGGGGAGCTGTTTTTT. As protein: CASSRELAGGFAGELFF.

CDR3 coding DNA: TGTGCCAGCAGCCAGTACTCCTACAATGAGCAGTTCTTC. Residues: CASSQYSYNEQFF. The chain has TRBV5-8 and TRBJ2-1, with unresolved D. Trimming cost V 4 bases and J 0 bases, with 5 bases left between them. The CDR3 is 13 amino acids. Per the germline V gene, CDR1 is SGHTS and CDR2 is YDEGEE.

The CDR3 sequence: CASSLVVDSGNQPQHF. DNA for the CDR3: TGTGCCAGCAGCTTAGTGGTAGACAGCGGCAATCAGCCCCAGCATTTT. The chain recombines TRBV7-9 with TRBJ1-5; perhaps TRBD1 as D (5 bases). Trimming took 1 base from V and 2 from J, leaving 12 bases between them. CDR3 length: 16 residues. Germline V CDR1 and CDR2: SEHNR, FQNEAQ (reference sequence).

The J gene is TRBJ2-2, the V gene TRBV5-1, with unresolved D. Germline V gives CDR1 SGHRS, CDR2 YFSETQ. The CDR3 covers 14 residues. V dropped 0 bases and J dropped 1 base, with 4 bases sitting between them. CDR3 DNA sequence: TGCGCCAGCAGCTTGGGGCGGAACACCGGGGAGCTGTTTTTT. It translates to CASSLGRNTGELFF. The complete variable domain, with remaining parts taken from reference TRBV5-1 and TRBJ2-2, reads KAGVTQTPRYLIKTRGQQVTLSCSPISGHRSVSWYQQTPGQGLQFLFEYFSETQRNKGNFPGRFSGRQFSNSRSEMNVSTLELGDSALYLCASSLGRNTGELFFGEGSRLTVL.

The J gene is TRBJ2-1, the V gene TRBV18; TRBD2 aligns across 15 bases. This CDR3 spans 17 amino acids. Losses at the gene ends were 6 bases for V and 9 bases for J; bases not matched to a gene: 12. Per the germline V gene, CDR1 is KGHSH and CDR2 is LQKENI. The CDR3 protein is CASSTTGLAGGPFEQFF. CDR3 in DNA: TGTGCCAGCTCTACCACAGGACTAGCGGGAGGGCCATTTGAGCAGTTCTTC.

This clone was seen a handful of times. The chain has TRBV7-8 and TRBJ1-2; D gene unclear. CDR1 is SGHVS and CDR2 is FQNEAQ in the germline V gene. The CDR3 totals 13 residues. Trimming pared 4 bases from V and 6 bases from J, leaving 12 bases between. The CDR3 loop reads CASSWSWRDGYTF. In DNA, the CDR3 is TGTGCCAGCAGCTGGAGCTGGAGAGATGGCTACACCTTC.

V usage is TRBV10-3 and J usage is TRBJ2-2, with D maybe TRBD1 (5 bases). The CDR3 is 15 amino acids. Germline V CDR1 and CDR2: ENHRY, SYGVKD. Trimming removed 4 bases at V and 4 bases at J, with 13 bases between. For the CDR3, the DNA is TGTGCCATCAGTGGACAGAAATCCTTCACCGGGGAGCTGTTTTTT. This codes for CAISGQKSFTGELFF.

The chain couples TRBV15 to TRBJ2-3, with D perhaps matching TRBD1 (6 bases). CDR3 length equals 14 residues. Germline CDR1 and CDR2: LNHNV and YYDKDF (reference sequence). The V end was cut by 5 bases, the J end by 6 bases, with 15 bases between. The CDR3 protein is CATSGTGPGDTQYF. The CDR3, as DNA: TGTGCCACCAGCGGCACAGGGCCGGGGGATACGCAGTATTTT. The whole variable domain, filled in from reference TRBV15 and TRBJ2-3, reads DAMVIQNPRYQVTQFGKPVTLSCSQTLNHNVMYWYQQKSSQAPKLLFHYYDKDFNNEADTPDNFQSRRPNTSFCFLDIRSPGLGDTAMYLCATSGTGPGDTQYFGPGTRLTVL.

The chain has TRBV9 and TRBJ2-1; D is uncertain. From germline, CDR1 is SGDLS and CDR2 YYNGEE. This CDR3 has 14 residues. The V end was cut by 3 bases, the J end by 4 bases, with 11 bases between. Here the CDR3 reads CASSAVGGYNEQFF. The CDR3 DNA sequence: TGTGCCAGCAGCGCAGTTGGTGGGTACAATGAGCAGTTCTTC.

The CDR3 region is CASSSGQGGSSSGNTIYF. CDR3 in DNA: TGCGCCAGCAGCTCGGGACAGGGAGGTAGTTCATCTGGAAACACCATATATTTT. The chain recombines TRBV5-1 with TRBJ1-3; TRBD1 agrees at 9 bases. The V and J ends lost 3 bases and 1 base, in that order; junction bases with no gene match: 11. Per the germline V gene, CDR1 is SGHRS and CDR2 is YFSETQ. This CDR3 contains 18 residues.

The genes are TRBV5-6 and TRBJ1-1; D uncertain. CDR3 length: 15 residues. The germline V gene encodes CDR1 SGHDT and CDR2 YYEEEE. Deletions cut 0 bases from V and 1 base from J, with 10 bases between. For the CDR3, the DNA is TGTGCCAGCAGCTTGGGACTTGTGAAGAACACTGAAGCTTTCTTT. This gives the protein CASSLGLVKNTEAFF. Full variable domain (remainder filled in from reference TRBV5-6 and TRBJ1-1): DAGVTQSPTHLIKTRGQQVTLRCSPKSGHDTVSWYQQALGQGPQFIFQYYEEEERQRGNFPDRFSGHQFPNYSSELNVNALLLGDSALYLCASSLGLVKNTEAFFGQGTRLTVV.

The rearrangement joins TRBV5-6 to TRBJ2-2, with no clear D. Per germline, CDR1 SGHDT and CDR2 YYEEEE. The CDR3 consists of 13 residues. Trimming removed 0 bases at V and 1 base at J, with 1 base between. The CDR3 nucleotides are TGTGCCAGCAGCTTGGTGAACACCGGGGAGCTGTTTTTT. Translating gives CASSLVNTGELFF.

This rearrangement joins TRBV27 to TRBJ2-7, with 9 bases aligning to TRBD1. CDR3 length: 16 amino acids. Unmatched junction bases numbered 10, after V lost 5 bases and J lost 2 bases. Germline V gives CDR1 MNHEY, CDR2 SMNVEV (reference sequence). The CDR3 protein is CASSLVGTGPPYEQYF. CDR3 DNA sequence: TGTGCCAGCAGTCTCGTAGGGACAGGGCCCCCCTACGAGCAGTACTTC.

The V and J genes are TRBV3-1 (or the pseudogene TRBV3-2) and TRBJ2-1; D is unresolved. CDR3 size: 12 residues. Germline lookup yields CDR1 LGHDT and CDR2 YNNKEL (reference sequence). Trimming pared 3 bases from V and 7 bases from J, leaving 7 bases between. DNA for the CDR3: TGTGCCAGCAGCCAGAGGTGGAATGAGCAGTTCTTC. Translating gives CASSQRWNEQFF.

This clone appeared a single time. V is TRBV6-5 and J is TRBJ2-3; 7 bases match TRBD2. The CDR3 length is 15 residues. Germline CDR1 and CDR2: MNHEY and SVGAGI. V shed 8 bases, J shed 1 base, and the junction held 9 bases outside the gene matches. The CDR3 is CASGSLSGGTDTQYF. The CDR3 nucleotides are TGTGCCAGCGGAAGTCTAAGCGGGGGCACAGATACGCAGTATTTT.

V and J are TRBV14 and TRBJ2-7; 7 bases match TRBD2. Germline CDR1 SGHDN, CDR2 FVKESK. The V segment lost 4 bases and the J segment 1 base; nucleotides outside the gene matches: 7. The CDR3 covers 15 residues. CDR3 region: CASSLSVGGSYEQYF. The CDR3, as DNA: TGTGCCAGCAGCCTCTCGGTGGGAGGGTCCTACGAGCAGTACTTC.

This clone was seen just once. The V and J genes are TRBV11-2 and TRBJ2-7; perhaps TRBD1 as D (8 bases). The CDR3 loop spans 15 amino acids. CDR1 and CDR2 (germline): SGHAT, FQNNGV. V was clipped by 3 bases and J by 4 bases, with 16 bases between them. Here the CDR3 DNA reads TGTGCCAGCAGCTTTCTACAGGGGGGGGGTTACGAGCAGTACTTC. Its protein is CASSFLQGGGYEQYF.

J is TRBJ2-5 and V is TRBV5-4; 12 nucleotides agree with TRBD2. Germline CDR1 reads SGHNT; CDR2 reads YYREEE (reference sequence). Trimming cost V 2 bases and J 2 bases; bases outside gene matches: 4. This CDR3 is built from 16 residues. This CDR3 is CASSFASGRGQETQYF. The CDR3 DNA sequence: TGTGCCAGCAGCTTTGCTAGCGGGAGGGGGCAAGAGACCCAGTACTTC.